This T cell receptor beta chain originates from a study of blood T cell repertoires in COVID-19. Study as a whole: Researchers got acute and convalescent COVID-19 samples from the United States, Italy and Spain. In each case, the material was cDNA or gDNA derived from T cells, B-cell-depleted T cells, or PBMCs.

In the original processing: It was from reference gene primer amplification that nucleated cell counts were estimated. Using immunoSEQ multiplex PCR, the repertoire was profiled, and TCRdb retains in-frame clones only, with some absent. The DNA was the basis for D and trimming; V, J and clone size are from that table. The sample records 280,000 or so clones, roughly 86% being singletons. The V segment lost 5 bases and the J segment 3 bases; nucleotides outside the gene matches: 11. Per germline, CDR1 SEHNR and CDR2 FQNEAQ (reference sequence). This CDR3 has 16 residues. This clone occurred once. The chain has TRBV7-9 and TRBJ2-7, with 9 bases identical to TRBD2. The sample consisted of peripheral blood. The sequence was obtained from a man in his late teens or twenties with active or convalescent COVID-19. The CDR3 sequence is CASSGPLAGIIYEQYF. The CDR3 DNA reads TGTGCCAGCAGCGGACCGCTAGCGGGGATAATCTACGAGCAGTACTTC.